One sample yielded the 9 T cell receptor beta chains listed below, sequenced in a study of persistence of HIV-infected CD4 T cells. What these receptors recognize is not known. The immunoSEQ assay was version 4, run in survey mode. The repertoire was sequenced with immunoSEQ multiplex PCR; TCRdb's copy has only in-frame clones and lacks some. The sample comprises about 46,000 clones, more than 80% of which are singletons, and 3% to 3.5% rests with the top ten. This nonspecific control used anti-CD3/anti-CD28 bead stimulation of CD4+ T cells. Sorting of responding CD4+ T cells relied on upregulated CD40 ligand together with CD69. Source: CD4+ T cells sorted from PBMCs after roughly 20-hour stimulation, taken from a patient who received antiretroviral therapy. The receptors here all came from an adult woman with HIV who was CMV-seropositive.

V gene TRBV4-1 combines with J gene TRBJ2-3; weak D call: TRBD1 (6 bases). The V end lost 1 base, the J end lost 0 bases, and 17 bases lay between the germline ends. Germline values: CDR1 MGHRA, CDR2 YSYEKL. The length of the CDR3 is 18 residues. The CDR3 loop reads CASSQGLIGTLSTDTQYF. In nucleotides, the CDR3 is TGCGCCAGCAGCCAAGGATTGATAGGGACACTAAGCACAGATACGCAGTATTTT.

This rearrangement joins TRBV5-1 to TRBJ2-2; D perhaps matches TRBD2 (5 bases). The V gene lost 4 bases and the J gene lost 6 bases, with 16 bases spanning the gap. The CDR3 loop spans 15 amino acids. The germline V gene has CDR1 SGHRS and CDR2 YFSETQ. CDR3 sequence (DNA): TGCGCCAGCAGCGTCGCCGGGGTGAATTCCGGGGAGCTGTTTTTT. Residues: CASSVAGVNSGELFF.

This clone was counted once. The rearrangement uses TRBV27 and TRBJ1-2; possibly TRBD1 for D (6 bases). Germline CDR1 reads MNHEY; CDR2 reads SMNVEV (reference sequence). This CDR3 contains 12 residues. V lost 6 bases, J lost 7 bases, and 12 bases lay in between. This CDR3 reads CASRKGGPGYTF. The CDR3 DNA is TGTGCCAGCAGAAAGGGGGGCCCTGGCTACACCTTC.

This chain uses TRBV5-1 with TRBJ1-1; maybe TRBD1 (6 bases). Trimming removed 4 bases at V and 1 base at J, with 14 bases between. This CDR3 region has 15 residues. The germline V gene encodes CDR1 SGHRS and CDR2 YFSETQ. The CDR3 is CASSPEGHGNTEAFF. CDR3 nucleotide sequence: TGCGCCAGCAGCCCAGAGGGACATGGGAACACTGAAGCTTTCTTT. Drawing the rest from reference TRBV5-1 and TRBJ1-1, the complete variable domain is KAGVTQTPRYLIKTRGQQVTLSCSPISGHRSVSWYQQTPGQGLQFLFEYFSETQRNKGNFPGRFSGRQFSNSRSEMNVSTLELGDSALYLCASSPEGHGNTEAFFGQGTRLTVV.

The V call is TRBV5-5, the J call TRBJ2-1, with 10 nucleotides matching TRBD2. Trimming cost V 4 bases and J 6 bases; bases outside gene matches: 4. From germline, CDR1 is SGHKS and CDR2 YYEKEE (reference sequence). The CDR3 consists of 14 residues. DNA for the CDR3: TGTGCCAGCAGCCGGACTAGCGGATTCAATGAGCAGTTCTTC. Its protein is CASSRTSGFNEQFF.

This clone was detected once. The V and J genes are TRBV3-1 (or the pseudogene TRBV3-2) and TRBJ2-7; 9 bases fit TRBD2. The CDR3 has 15 amino acids. Germline CDR1 and CDR2: LGHDT and YNNKEL (reference sequence). V shed 1 base and J 7 bases; nucleotides not matched to a gene: 8. The CDR3 spells CASSQGKAGGGEQYF. The CDR3 DNA follows: TGTGCCAGCAGCCAAGGGAAGGCGGGAGGGGGAGAGCAGTACTTC.

This chain uses TRBV5-6 with TRBJ2-7; the D call may be TRBD1 or TRBD2 (5 bases each). Germline V gene data show CDR1 as SGHDT and CDR2 as YYEEEE. V lost 4 bases and J 1 base, leaving 18 bases between the germline ends. The CDR3 length is 16 residues. This CDR3 reads CASSGLQGVISYEQYF. CDR3 coding DNA: TGTGCCAGCAGCGGACTTCAAGGGGTGATTTCCTACGAGCAGTACTTC.

The genes are TRBV19 and TRBJ2-2; the match to TRBD1 covers 9 bases. With V trimmed by 10 bases and J by 6 bases, 9 bases remained unmatched. The germline CDR1 and CDR2 sequences are LNHDA and SQIVND (reference sequence). This CDR3 comprises 14 residues. The CDR3 DNA follows: TGTGCCACCCAGGGACAGGGTGCTTCCGGGGAGCTGTTTTTT. It translates to CATQGQGASGELFF.

This clone is a singleton in its sample. The V call is TRBV19, the J call TRBJ1-1; 7 positions agree with TRBD1. Germline assignment: CDR1 LNHDA and CDR2 SQIVND (reference sequence). The CDR3 has 16 amino acids. Germline trimming cut 4 bases from V and 4 bases from J; bases unmatched to any gene: 12. The CDR3 here is CASSNTGASSATEAFF. Here the CDR3 DNA reads TGTGCCAGTAGTAATACAGGGGCTTCAAGTGCCACTGAAGCTTTCTTT.